A selection of T cell receptor beta chains follows, all from one sample in a study of T cell repertoires in ileal Crohn's disease. Libraries were prepared by immunoSEQ multiplex PCR; TCRdb keeps only in-frame clonotypes and omits some of them. The sample records some 16,000 clones, about 92% being singletons. The material sequenced was ileal tissue. Receptors originate from an adult with Crohn's disease. The CDR3 runs from the conserved cysteine through the conserved F or W. The D gene is left open where the match is weak. Where a row states a size, it is once, few, many or the class of an expanded clone; other rows omit it.

D gene: -
J gene: TRBJ2-7
V gene: TRBV10-2
clone size: -
CDR3 DNA: TGCGCCTGTGCCGCAGGCCCGATACCTCTCTACGAGCAGTACTTC
CDR3 protein: CACAAGPIPLYEQYF

D gene: TRBD2
J gene: TRBJ2-3
V gene: TRBV5-4
clone size: few
CDR3 DNA: TGTGCCAGCAGACTAGCGGGGGGGAGTGATACGCAGTATTTT
CDR3 protein: CASRLAGGSDTQYF

D gene: -
J gene: TRBJ1-6
V gene: TRBV7-6
clone size: -
CDR3 DNA: TGTGCCAGCAGCTTAGAAGGCAGGGGTAATTCACCCCTCCACTTT
CDR3 protein: CASSLEGRGNSPLHF

D gene: -
J gene: TRBJ1-1
V gene: TRBV7-2
clone size: -
CDR3 DNA: TGTGCCAGCAGTTACAGAGCGAACACTGAAGCTTTCTTT
CDR3 protein: CASSYRANTEAFF

D gene: -
J gene: TRBJ2-5
V gene: TRBV6-1
clone size: -
CDR3 DNA: TGTGCCAGCAGTGAAAGCTTGAAGGGGCAGTACTTC
CDR3 protein: CASSESLKGQYF

D gene: TRBD1
J gene: TRBJ2-1
V gene: TRBV27
clone size: -
CDR3 DNA: TGTGCCAGCTGTTGGACAGGGCCGTGGAACAATGAGCAGTTCTTC
CDR3 protein: CASCWTGPWNNEQFF

D gene: -
J gene: TRBJ1-5
V gene: TRBV7-3
clone size: -
CDR3 DNA: TGTGCCAGCAGCTTCAGGGCCAATCAGCCCCAGCATTTT
CDR3 protein: CASSFRANQPQHF

D gene: TRBD2
J gene: TRBJ2-1
V gene: TRBV19
clone size: -
CDR3 DNA: TGTGCCAGTAGTGGGACTAGCGGGGACTACAATGAGCAGTTCTTC
CDR3 protein: CASSGTSGDYNEQFF

D gene: TRBD1
J gene: TRBJ2-2
V gene: TRBV5-6
clone size: -
CDR3 DNA: TGTGCCAGCAGCCGGACAGGGACCACCGGGGAGCTGTTTTTT
CDR3 protein: CASSRTGTTGELFF

D gene: -
J gene: TRBJ1-4
V gene: TRBV19
clone size: -
CDR3 DNA: TGTGCCAGTAGTGTATCCTGGACAGTCAATGAAAAACTGTTTTTT
CDR3 protein: CASSVSWTVNEKLFF

D gene: TRBD1
J gene: TRBJ1-2
V gene: TRBV29-1
clone size: once
CDR3 DNA: TGCAGCGTTGCTTTTACAGGGGTAGGCTACACCTTC
CDR3 protein: CSVAFTGVGYTF

D gene: TRBD1
J gene: TRBJ1-1
V gene: TRBV2
clone size: -
CDR3 DNA: TGTGCCAGCAGGGAGGGGGCCATGAACACTGAAGCTTTCTTT
CDR3 protein: CASREGAMNTEAFF

D gene: TRBD1
J gene: TRBJ2-2
V gene: TRBV11-3
clone size: -
CDR3 DNA: TGTGCCAGCAGCCAGGACAGGGTTACTGGGGAGCTGTTTTTT
CDR3 protein: CASSQDRVTGELFF

D gene: -
J gene: TRBJ2-1
V gene: TRBV4-1
clone size: -
CDR3 DNA: TGCGCCAGCAGCCAAAGGGAGTACCTGCGGGACCCATCCTACAATGAGCAGTTCTTC
CDR3 protein: CASSQREYLRDPSYNEQFF

D gene: TRBD1
J gene: TRBJ1-4
V gene: TRBV7-9
clone size: -
CDR3 DNA: TGTGCCAGCAGCCTATATCTCGACAGGGGAAGAGAAAAACTGTTTTTT
CDR3 protein: CASSLYLDRGREKLFF

D gene: -
J gene: TRBJ2-1
V gene: TRBV30
clone size: -
CDR3 DNA: TGTGCCTGTTGCGGTTATGAGCAGTTCTTC
CDR3 protein: CACCGYEQFF